Listed below are T cell receptor beta chains from one sample, sequenced in a study of blood T cell repertoires in COVID-19. Data came from immunoSEQ multiplex PCR; TCRdb stores just in-frame clones and leaves some out. The table shows 55,000 to 90,000 clones, with around 83% occurring only once. The sequenced sample consisted of peripheral blood. Receptors originate from a woman older than 75 with active or convalescent COVID-19. Both conserved end residues are part of each CDR3. D genes are given only for firm matches. The size field is filled for only some rows; it gives once, few, many or a size class.

v_gene: TRBV11-2
d_gene: TRBD1
abundance: -
j_gene: TRBJ1-2
CDR3nt: TGTGCCAGCAGTTGGACAGGGGGAACTATCTATGGCTACACCTTC
CDR3aa: CASSWTGGTIYGYTF

v_gene: TRBV7-9
d_gene: -
abundance: -
j_gene: TRBJ1-4
CDR3nt: TGTGCCAGCACCTTAAACAGCGAAAAACTGTTTTTT
CDR3aa: CASTLNSEKLFF

v_gene: TRBV27
d_gene: -
abundance: -
j_gene: TRBJ1-1
CDR3nt: TGTGCCAGCAGTTTAAGGGGCAGGGTGGCTGAAGCTTTCTTT
CDR3aa: CASSLRGRVAEAFF

v_gene: TRBV19
d_gene: TRBD1
abundance: -
j_gene: TRBJ1-2
CDR3nt: TGTGCCAGTAGTCTCCCCGGACAGGGGGCTTTTGGCTACACCTTC
CDR3aa: CASSLPGQGAFGYTF

v_gene: TRBV30
d_gene: -
abundance: -
j_gene: TRBJ1-2
CDR3nt: TGTGCCTGGAGTGTTGGGGGGACCTACACCTTC
CDR3aa: CAWSVGGTYTF

v_gene: TRBV11-3
d_gene: -
abundance: -
j_gene: TRBJ2-7
CDR3nt: TGTGCCAGCAGCTGGGGCAGTTCGAGCTCCTACGAGCAGTACTTC
CDR3aa: CASSWGSSSSYEQYF

v_gene: TRBV7-9
d_gene: -
abundance: -
j_gene: TRBJ1-2
CDR3nt: TGTGCCAGCAGCTCGACCATCCTCTCAGGAAACTATGGCTACACCTTC
CDR3aa: CASSSTILSGNYGYTF

v_gene: TRBV5-1
d_gene: -
abundance: -
j_gene: TRBJ1-1
CDR3nt: TGCGCCAGCAGCTTGCTGGGGGCGAACACTGAAGCTTTCTTT
CDR3aa: CASSLLGANTEAFF

v_gene: TRBV7-3
d_gene: -
abundance: -
j_gene: TRBJ2-5
CDR3nt: TGTGCCAGCAGCCCGACTAGAGAAGAGACCCAGTACTTC
CDR3aa: CASSPTREETQYF

v_gene: TRBV4-1
d_gene: -
abundance: many
j_gene: TRBJ1-5
CDR3nt: TGCGCCAGCAGCCAAGAAATATATCGGTCCGGGGAGCCCCAGCATTTT
CDR3aa: CASSQEIYRSGEPQHF

v_gene: TRBV19
d_gene: -
abundance: few
j_gene: TRBJ1-5
CDR3nt: TGTGCCACCTGCAGGGGATACGATAGCAATCAGCCCCAGCATTTT
CDR3aa: CATCRGYDSNQPQHF

v_gene: TRBV25-1
d_gene: -
abundance: -
j_gene: TRBJ2-7
CDR3nt: TGTGCCAGCAGTGGAGGTGGCTGGGAGCAGTACTTC
CDR3aa: CASSGGGWEQYF

v_gene: TRBV4-3
d_gene: -
abundance: once
j_gene: TRBJ1-4
CDR3nt: TGCGCCAGCAGCCAATCTTCAGGGGTGCATGAAAAACTGTTTTTT
CDR3aa: CASSQSSGVHEKLFF

v_gene: TRBV5-8
d_gene: -
abundance: -
j_gene: TRBJ1-4
CDR3nt: TGTGCCAGCAGCCGGCCGGGAGTGAATGAAAAACTGTTTTTT
CDR3aa: CASSRPGVNEKLFF

v_gene: TRBV28
d_gene: TRBD1
abundance: -
j_gene: TRBJ1-3
CDR3nt: TGTGCCAGCAGCGAAATTGGGACAGGGACTGGAAACACCATATATTTT
CDR3aa: CASSEIGTGTGNTIYF

v_gene: TRBV5-8
d_gene: TRBD2
abundance: -
j_gene: TRBJ2-5
CDR3nt: TGTGCCAGCAGGTTTCTAGCGGGGGCCCGGCAAGAGACCCAGTACTTC
CDR3aa: CASRFLAGARQETQYF

v_gene: TRBV3-1/TRBV3-2
d_gene: -
abundance: few
j_gene: TRBJ1-5
CDR3nt: TGTGCCAGCAGCACTCTGAATCAGCCCCAGCATTTT
CDR3aa: CASSTLNQPQHF

v_gene: TRBV19
d_gene: -
abundance: -
j_gene: TRBJ1-2
CDR3nt: TGTGCCAGTAGCGAGGGAAAACGGCCTGCTAACTATGGCTACACCTTC
CDR3aa: CASSEGKRPANYGYTF

v_gene: TRBV9
d_gene: -
abundance: -
j_gene: TRBJ2-5
CDR3nt: TGTGCCAGCTCTCGCGGGGACGGGGTGACCCAGTACTTC
CDR3aa: CASSRGDGVTQYF

v_gene: TRBV7-2
d_gene: -
abundance: -
j_gene: TRBJ2-2
CDR3nt: TGTGCCAGCAGCTCCCAGGGTTTAAGGGGGGAGCTGTTTTTT
CDR3aa: CASSSQGLRGELFF

v_gene: TRBV5-1
d_gene: TRBD2
abundance: once
j_gene: TRBJ2-1
CDR3nt: TGCGCCAGCAGCTTAGTGGTTCTAGCGGGGGCCGGAACCTACAATGAGCAGTTCTTC
CDR3aa: CASSLVVLAGAGTYNEQFF

v_gene: TRBV3-1/TRBV3-2
d_gene: -
abundance: -
j_gene: TRBJ2-2
CDR3nt: TGTGCCAGCAGCCAAGGAACGGGATCCACGTCCGGGGAGCTGTTTTTT
CDR3aa: CASSQGTGSTSGELFF

v_gene: TRBV12-3/TRBV12-4
d_gene: -
abundance: -
j_gene: TRBJ1-1
CDR3nt: TGTGCCAGCAAAACAGTGAACACTGAAGCTTTCTTT
CDR3aa: CASKTVNTEAFF

v_gene: TRBV19
d_gene: -
abundance: -
j_gene: TRBJ2-3
CDR3nt: TGTGCCAGTAGTCTTAGTTCCACCACAGATACGCAGTATTTT
CDR3aa: CASSLSSTTDTQYF

v_gene: TRBV6-5
d_gene: -
abundance: -
j_gene: TRBJ1-3
CDR3nt: TGTGCCAGCGATCAGGGGTCTGCTGGAAACACCATATATTTT
CDR3aa: CASDQGSAGNTIYF

v_gene: TRBV19
d_gene: TRBD1
abundance: many
j_gene: TRBJ1-5
CDR3nt: TGTGCCAGTACCGGGACAGGGGTCAGTAGCAATCAGCCCCAGCATTTT
CDR3aa: CASTGTGVSSNQPQHF